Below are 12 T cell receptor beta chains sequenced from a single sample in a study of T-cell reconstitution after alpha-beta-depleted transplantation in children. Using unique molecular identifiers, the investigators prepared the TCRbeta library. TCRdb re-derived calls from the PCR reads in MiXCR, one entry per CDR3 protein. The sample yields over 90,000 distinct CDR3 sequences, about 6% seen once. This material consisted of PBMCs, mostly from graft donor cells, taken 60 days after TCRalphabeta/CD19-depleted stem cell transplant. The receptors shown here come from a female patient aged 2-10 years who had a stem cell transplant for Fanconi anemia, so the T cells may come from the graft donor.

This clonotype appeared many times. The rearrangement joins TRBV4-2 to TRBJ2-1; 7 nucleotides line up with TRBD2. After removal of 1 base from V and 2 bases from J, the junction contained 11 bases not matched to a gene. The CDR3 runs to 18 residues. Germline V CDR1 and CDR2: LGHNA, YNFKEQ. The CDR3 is CASSQAQLASSAYNEQFF. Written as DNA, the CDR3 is TGTGCCAGCAGCCAAGCCCAACTAGCGAGTAGCGCCTACAATGAGCAGTTCTTC.

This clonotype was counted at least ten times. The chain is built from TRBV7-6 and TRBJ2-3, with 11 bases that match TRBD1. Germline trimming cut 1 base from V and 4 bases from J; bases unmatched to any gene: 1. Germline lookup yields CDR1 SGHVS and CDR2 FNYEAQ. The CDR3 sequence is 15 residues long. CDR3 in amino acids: CASSLGTGGSDTQYF. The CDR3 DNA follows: TGTGCCAGCAGCTTAGGGACAGGGGGCTCAGATACGCAGTATTTT.

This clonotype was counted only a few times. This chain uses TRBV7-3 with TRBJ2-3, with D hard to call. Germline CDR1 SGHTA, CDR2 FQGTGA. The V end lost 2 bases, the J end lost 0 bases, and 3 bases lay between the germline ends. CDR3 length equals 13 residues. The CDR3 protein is CASSLVSTDTQYF. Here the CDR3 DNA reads TGTGCCAGCAGCTTAGTAAGCACAGATACGCAGTATTTT.

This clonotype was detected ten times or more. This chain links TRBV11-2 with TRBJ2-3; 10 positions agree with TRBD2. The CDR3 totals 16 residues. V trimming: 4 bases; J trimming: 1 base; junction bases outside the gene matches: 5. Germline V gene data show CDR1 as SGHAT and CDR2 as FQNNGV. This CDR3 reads CASSSVGTSGTDTQYF. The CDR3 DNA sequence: TGTGCCAGCAGCTCTGTGGGGACTAGCGGCACAGATACGCAGTATTTT.

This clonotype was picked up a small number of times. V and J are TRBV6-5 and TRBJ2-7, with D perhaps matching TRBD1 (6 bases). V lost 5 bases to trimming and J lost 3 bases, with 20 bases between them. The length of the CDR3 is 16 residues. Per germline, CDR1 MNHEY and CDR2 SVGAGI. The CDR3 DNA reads TGTGCCAGCAGTATCCTGACAGACAGGAGTTTCTACGAGCAGTACTTC. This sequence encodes CASSILTDRSFYEQYF.

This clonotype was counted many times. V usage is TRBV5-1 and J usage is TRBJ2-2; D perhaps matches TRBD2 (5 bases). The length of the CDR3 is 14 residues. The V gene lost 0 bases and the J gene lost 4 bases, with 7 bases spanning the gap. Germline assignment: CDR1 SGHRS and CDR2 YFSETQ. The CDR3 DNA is TGCGCCAGCAGCTTGGCCGGAGGCACCGGGGAGCTGTTTTTT. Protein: CASSLAGGTGELFF. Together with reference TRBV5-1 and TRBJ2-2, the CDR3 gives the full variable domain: KAGVTQTPRYLIKTRGQQVTLSCSPISGHRSVSWYQQTPGQGLQFLFEYFSETQRNKGNFPGRFSGRQFSNSRSEMNVSTLELGDSALYLCASSLAGGTGELFFGEGSRLTVL.

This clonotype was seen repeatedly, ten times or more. CDR3 residues: CASSYLGTVRNEKLFF. As DNA, the CDR3 is TGTGCCAGCAGTTACCTCGGGACAGTCAGGAATGAAAAACTGTTTTTT. The J gene is TRBJ1-4, the V gene TRBV28, with TRBD1 identical over 7 bases. This CDR3 spans 16 amino acids. From germline, CDR1 is MDHEN and CDR2 SYDVKM. V lost 4 bases, J lost 5 bases, and 10 bases stayed unmatched.

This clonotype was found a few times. This CDR3 is CASSLSSGGQETQYF. CDR3 DNA sequence: TGTGCCAGCAGTTTATCTTCCGGGGGCCAAGAGACCCAGTACTTC. V usage is TRBV28 and J usage is TRBJ2-5; D is possibly TRBD2 (6 bases). Germline V CDR1 and CDR2: MDHEN, SYDVKM. The CDR3 covers 15 residues. The ends were cut back, 1 base at V and 1 base at J, with 10 bases in the middle.

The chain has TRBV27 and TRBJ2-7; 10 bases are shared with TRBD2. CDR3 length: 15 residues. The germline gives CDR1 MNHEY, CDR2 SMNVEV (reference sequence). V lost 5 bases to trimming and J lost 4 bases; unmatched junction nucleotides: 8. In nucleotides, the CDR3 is TGTGCCAGCAGTGGTCGGACTAGCGGACCTTACGAGCAGTACTTC. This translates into CASSGRTSGPYEQYF.

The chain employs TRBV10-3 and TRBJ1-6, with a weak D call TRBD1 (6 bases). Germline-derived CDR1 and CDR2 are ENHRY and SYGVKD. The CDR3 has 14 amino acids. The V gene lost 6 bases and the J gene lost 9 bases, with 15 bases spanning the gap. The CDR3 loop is CAIRDSGPSSPLHF. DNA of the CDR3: TGTGCCATCAGGGACAGCGGACCTAGTTCACCCCTCCACTTT.

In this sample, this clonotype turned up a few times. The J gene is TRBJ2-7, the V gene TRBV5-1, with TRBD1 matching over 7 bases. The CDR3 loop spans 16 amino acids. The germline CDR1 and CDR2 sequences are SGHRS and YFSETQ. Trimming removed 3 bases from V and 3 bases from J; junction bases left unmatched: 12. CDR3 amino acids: CASSSHAKTGLYEQYF. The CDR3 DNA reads TGCGCCAGCAGCTCCCACGCTAAGACAGGGCTCTACGAGCAGTACTTC.

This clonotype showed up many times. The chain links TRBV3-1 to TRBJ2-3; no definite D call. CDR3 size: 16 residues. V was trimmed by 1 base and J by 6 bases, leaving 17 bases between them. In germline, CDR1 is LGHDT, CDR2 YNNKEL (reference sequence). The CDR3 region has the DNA TGTGCCAGCAGCCAAGTACCCCTAGGAATCTCCGATACGCAGTATTTT. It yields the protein CASSQVPLGISDTQYF.